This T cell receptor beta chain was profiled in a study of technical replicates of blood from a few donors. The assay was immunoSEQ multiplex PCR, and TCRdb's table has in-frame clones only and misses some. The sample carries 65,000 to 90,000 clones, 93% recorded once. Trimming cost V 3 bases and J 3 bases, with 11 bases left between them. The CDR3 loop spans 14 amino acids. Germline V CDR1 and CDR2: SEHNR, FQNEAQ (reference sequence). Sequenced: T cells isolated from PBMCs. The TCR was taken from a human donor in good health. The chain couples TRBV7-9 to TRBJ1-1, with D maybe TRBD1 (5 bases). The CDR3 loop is CASSFGGGYTEAFF. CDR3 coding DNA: TGTGCCAGCAGCTTCGGGGGAGGTTACACTGAAGCTTTCTTT.